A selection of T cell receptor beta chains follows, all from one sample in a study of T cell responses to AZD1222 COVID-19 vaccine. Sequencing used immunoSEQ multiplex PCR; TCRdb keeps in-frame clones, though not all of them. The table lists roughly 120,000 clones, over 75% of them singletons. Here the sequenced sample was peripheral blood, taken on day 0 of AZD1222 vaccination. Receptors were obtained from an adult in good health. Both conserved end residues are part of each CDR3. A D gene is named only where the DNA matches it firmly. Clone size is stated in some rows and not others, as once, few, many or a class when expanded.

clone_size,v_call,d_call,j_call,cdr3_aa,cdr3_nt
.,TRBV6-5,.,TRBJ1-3,CASSSRKDTGNTIYF,TGTGCCAGCAGTTCACGTAAGGACACTGGAAACACCATATATTTT
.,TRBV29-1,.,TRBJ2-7,CSVGTDGGYEQYF,TGCAGCGTTGGGACGGATGGGGGCTACGAGCAGTACTTC
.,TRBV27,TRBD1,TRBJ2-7,CASRTGGYEQYF,TGTGCCAGCAGGACAGGGGGCTACGAGCAGTACTTC
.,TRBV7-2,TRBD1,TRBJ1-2,CASSIDRGVYGYTF,TGTGCCAGCAGCATAGACAGGGGGGTCTATGGCTACACCTTC
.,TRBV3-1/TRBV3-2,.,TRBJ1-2,CASSQAIGMSWYGYTF,TGTGCCAGCAGCCAGGCGATAGGGATGTCATGGTATGGCTACACCTTC
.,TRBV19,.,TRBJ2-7,CAGMLGSYEQYF,TGTGCCGGAATGCTCGGGAGCTACGAGCAGTACTTC
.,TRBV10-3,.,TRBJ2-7,CAIAEGGHYEQYF,TGTGCCATAGCGGAAGGCGGGCACTACGAGCAGTACTTC
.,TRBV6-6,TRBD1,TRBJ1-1,CASRLATGASEAFF,TGTGCCAGCCGACTCGCCACAGGGGCGTCTGAAGCTTTCTTT
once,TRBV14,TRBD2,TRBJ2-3,CASSQALAGAGRDTQYF,TGTGCCAGCAGCCAAGCCTTAGCGGGGGCGGGGAGAGATACGCAGTATTTT
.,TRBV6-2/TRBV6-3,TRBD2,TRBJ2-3,CASSLLAGGGDTQYF,TGTGCCAGCAGCCTACTAGCGGGAGGGGGGGATACGCAGTATTTT
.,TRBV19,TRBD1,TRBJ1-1,CASRDRGSTLEAFF,TGTGCCAGTAGGGACAGGGGGTCCACTCTTGAAGCTTTCTTT
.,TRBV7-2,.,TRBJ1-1,CASSLGRLNTEAFF,TGTGCCAGCAGCTTAGGGCGGTTGAACACTGAAGCTTTCTTT
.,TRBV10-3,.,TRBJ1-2,CAISDPGREDYGYTF,TGTGCCATCAGTGACCCCGGACGGGAGGACTATGGCTACACCTTC
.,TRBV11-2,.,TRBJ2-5,CASSNWTAAETQYF,TGTGCCAGCAGCAACTGGACAGCGGCAGAGACCCAGTACTTC
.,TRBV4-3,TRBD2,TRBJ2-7,CASSQERGRYEQYF,TGCGCCAGCAGCCAAGAGCGCGGGAGATACGAGCAGTACTTC
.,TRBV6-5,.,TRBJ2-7,CASSYLGEQYF,TGTGCCAGCAGTTACCTCGGGGAGCAGTACTTC
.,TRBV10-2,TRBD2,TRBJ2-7,CASRGLAGRSSYEQYF,TGCGCCAGCAGGGGACTAGCGGGTCGGTCGTCCTACGAGCAGTACTTC
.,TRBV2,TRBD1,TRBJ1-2,CASSGTGGQSGYTF,TGTGCCAGCAGTGGGACAGGGGGCCAGTCTGGCTACACCTTC
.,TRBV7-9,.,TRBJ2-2,CASSLSGAGTGELFF,TGTGCCAGCAGCTTATCAGGGGCGGGCACCGGGGAGCTGTTTTTT
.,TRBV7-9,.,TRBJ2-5,CASSRAPVEETQYF,TGTGCCAGCAGCCGGGCCCCGGTGGAAGAGACCCAGTACTTC
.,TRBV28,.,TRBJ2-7,CASSVSGTAEGEQYF,TGTGCCAGCAGTGTTTCCGGGACAGCGGAGGGGGAGCAGTACTTC
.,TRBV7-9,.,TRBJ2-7,CASSLSASSEQYF,TGTGCCAGCAGCTTATCGGCTAGCTCCGAGCAGTACTTC
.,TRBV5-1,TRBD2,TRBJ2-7,CASSFAGGTYEQYF,TGCGCCAGCAGCTTCGCGGGGGGCACCTACGAGCAGTACTTC
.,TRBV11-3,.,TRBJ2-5,CATRPSTQETQYF,TGTGCCACCCGCCCTAGCACTCAAGAGACCCAGTACTTC
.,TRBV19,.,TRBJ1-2,CASSSQGYGYTF,TGTGCCAGTAGTTCCCAGGGGTACGGCTACACCTTC
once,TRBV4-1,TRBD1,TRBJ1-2,CASSQDESQGEDGYTF,TGCGCCAGCAGCCAAGATGAGTCGCAGGGGGAAGATGGCTACACCTTC
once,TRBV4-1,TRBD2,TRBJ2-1,CASSQGPGLDNNEQFF,TGCGCCAGCAGCCAAGGACCGGGACTAGATAACAATGAGCAGTTCTTC
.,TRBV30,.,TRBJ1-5,CAWSTEGNQPQHF,TGTGCCTGGAGTACTGAAGGCAATCAGCCCCAGCATTTT
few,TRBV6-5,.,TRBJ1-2,CASSYSEGIYWGYTF,TGTGCCAGCAGTTACTCGGAGGGTATATATTGGGGCTACACCTTC
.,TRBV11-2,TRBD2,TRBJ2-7,CASRGGDPYEQYF,TGTGCCAGCAGGGGAGGGGATCCCTACGAGCAGTACTTC
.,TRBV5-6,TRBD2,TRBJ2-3,CASILPAGDGATDTQYF,TGTGCCAGCATCCTCCCGGCGGGAGATGGGGCCACAGATACGCAGTATTTT
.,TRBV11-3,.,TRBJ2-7,CASSLGHSSYEQYF,TGTGCCAGCAGCTTAGGACATAGCTCCTACGAGCAGTACTTC
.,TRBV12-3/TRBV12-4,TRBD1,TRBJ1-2,CASSLGTGGGYTF,TGTGCCAGCAGCCTGGGGACAGGGGGCGGCTACACCTTC
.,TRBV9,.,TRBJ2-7,CASSVGLARYEQYF,TGTGCCAGCAGCGTTGGTCTAGCGAGATACGAGCAGTACTTC
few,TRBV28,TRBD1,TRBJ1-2,CASSSGGTDHYGYTF,TGTGCCAGCAGTTCGGGGGGGACAGACCACTATGGCTACACCTTC
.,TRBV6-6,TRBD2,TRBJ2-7,CASSYSIIAGGYEQYF,TGTGCCAGCAGTTACTCGATAATAGCGGGAGGTTACGAGCAGTACTTC
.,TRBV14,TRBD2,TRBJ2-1,CASSRGLESEQFF,TGTGCCAGCAGCCGCGGACTAGAGAGTGAGCAGTTCTTC